This is a list of T cell receptor beta chains from one sample in a study of blood T cell repertoires in COVID-19. TCRdb's copy holds only in-frame clones and misses some; the assay was immunoSEQ multiplex PCR. Among more than 80,000 clones listed, approximately 80% were seen once. Sequencing used peripheral blood. The receptors come from a human donor in a cohort sampled during active COVID-19. CDR3s include the opening cysteine and the closing phenylalanine or tryptophan. A D gene is named only where the DNA matches it firmly. Part of the rows lack a size; the others show once, few, many or a class for expanded clones.

clone size,D gene,V gene,J gene,CDR3 DNA,CDR3 protein
NA,TRBD1,TRBV6-5,TRBJ2-3,TGTGCCAGCAGTCCTTGGGGACAGATAACAGATACGCAGTATTTT,CASSPWGQITDTQYF
NA,NA,TRBV29-1,TRBJ2-7,TGCAGCCCCGGGTGGAGGAGGGATTACGAGCAGTACTTC,CSPGWRRDYEQYF
NA,NA,TRBV27,TRBJ1-2,TGTGCCAGCAGTCCCCAGGGCAGGGGCGGCTACACCTTC,CASSPQGRGGYTF
NA,NA,TRBV12-3/TRBV12-4,TRBJ1-3,TGTGCCAGCAGTTTAGGAACTCGGAACACCATATATTTT,CASSLGTRNTIYF
medium-sized,NA,TRBV27,TRBJ2-7,TGTGCCAGCAGTTCCTCGGGATCTTCCTACGAGCAGTACTTC,CASSSSGSSYEQYF
once,TRBD1,TRBV7-9,TRBJ1-2,TGTGCCAGCAGCTCCCTTCAGGGGGTTGTGAATGGCTACACCTTC,CASSSLQGVVNGYTF
NA,TRBD1,TRBV2,TRBJ2-5,TGTGCCAGCAGTGGCCGGGACAGTGAAGGGGAGACCCAGTACTTC,CASSGRDSEGETQYF
NA,TRBD2,TRBV15,TRBJ2-7,TGTGCCACCAGCAGAGAAGCGGGAGGACCCTACGAGCAGTACTTC,CATSREAGGPYEQYF
NA,NA,TRBV19,TRBJ1-2,TGTGCCAGTATCCCGGAAGGGGCTAACTATGGCTACACCTTC,CASIPEGANYGYTF
few,TRBD2,TRBV5-1,TRBJ2-3,TGCGCCAGCAGCTTGCGGGCTAGCGGGGGGGGCTCAGATACGCAGTATTTT,CASSLRASGGGSDTQYF
NA,TRBD1,TRBV5-1,TRBJ2-7,TGCGCCAGCAGTCTACGCGGACAGGGGCTTAGCGAGCAGTACTTC,CASSLRGQGLSEQYF
NA,NA,TRBV5-1,TRBJ2-6,TGCGCCAGCAGCCCGACCCCGGACAGCTCTGGGGCCAACGTCCTGACTTTC,CASSPTPDSSGANVLTF
NA,TRBD2,TRBV19,TRBJ2-3,TGTGCCAGTAGTCCCGGGACTAGCGGGAGTCCAGATACGCAGTATTTT,CASSPGTSGSPDTQYF
few,TRBD2,TRBV4-2,TRBJ2-7,TGTGCCAGCAGCCAAGCAGGGACTAGCGCCTACGAGCAGTACTTC,CASSQAGTSAYEQYF
NA,TRBD1,TRBV7-9,TRBJ2-5,TGTGCCAGCACGGGGACAGGGCCGGAGACCCAGTACTTC,CASTGTGPETQYF
NA,TRBD1,TRBV6-5,TRBJ1-3,TGTGCCAGCAGGCAGACAGGGGCCGGAAACACCATATATTTT,CASRQTGAGNTIYF
few,NA,TRBV3-1/TRBV3-2,TRBJ1-5,TGTGCCAGCAGCCATGAGGGTCAGCCCCAGCATTTT,CASSHEGQPQHF
few,NA,TRBV5-4,TRBJ2-1,TGTGCCAGCAACCTCGGGGAGTCCTACAATGAGCAGTTCTTC,CASNLGESYNEQFF
NA,NA,TRBV19,TRBJ2-2,TGTGCCAGTAGTATAGGGACTTTCACCGGGGAGCTGTTTTTT,CASSIGTFTGELFF
once,NA,TRBV20-1,TRBJ1-3,TGCAGTGCTTTATCTGGAAACACCATATATTTT,CSALSGNTIYF
once,TRBD2,TRBV27,TRBJ2-3,TGTGCCAGCAGTTTATCCGGACTAGACCCAGATACGCAGTATTTT,CASSLSGLDPDTQYF
NA,TRBD2,TRBV5-5,TRBJ2-7,TGTGCCAGCAGCTTAGGGACGCGGGGGGCCTACGAGCAGTACTTC,CASSLGTRGAYEQYF
NA,TRBD2,TRBV19,TRBJ2-7,TGTGCCAGTAGTATAGGCGGGAGGGCCAACGAGCAGTACTTC,CASSIGGRANEQYF
NA,NA,TRBV13,TRBJ2-1,TGTGCCAGCAGCAAGGACAGATACAATGAGCAGTTCTTC,CASSKDRYNEQFF
NA,TRBD2,TRBV5-8,TRBJ2-1,TGTGCCAGCAGCTGGGTGAGCGGGAGGATCTACAATGAGCAGTTCTTC,CASSWVSGRIYNEQFF
NA,NA,TRBV10-1,TRBJ2-3,TGCGCCAGCAGTCATTCAGGAACCACTAGCACAGATACGCAGTATTTT,CASSHSGTTSTDTQYF
NA,TRBD2,TRBV5-6,TRBJ2-1,TGTGCCAGCAGCTTGGCGGGACTACTCAATGAGCAGTTCTTC,CASSLAGLLNEQFF
NA,TRBD1,TRBV7-2,TRBJ2-7,TGTGCCAGCAGCTTAACTACAGGGGGCATCGAGCAGTACTTC,CASSLTTGGIEQYF
NA,TRBD2,TRBV19,TRBJ2-3,TGTGCCAGTAGTATCATAGCGGGAGGCACAGATACGCAGTATTTT,CASSIIAGGTDTQYF
NA,TRBD2,TRBV7-9,TRBJ2-1,TGTGCCAGCAGCTCGACTAGCGGGGGCACTCTTAATGAGCAGTTCTTC,CASSSTSGGTLNEQFF
NA,TRBD1,TRBV7-2,TRBJ2-7,TGTGCCAGCAGCTCCACCCGACAGGGTCACGAGCAGTACTTC,CASSSTRQGHEQYF
NA,NA,TRBV11-2,TRBJ2-2,TGTGCCAGCAGCCCGTTGGGCAGGGGTCGAGATCAGGCCGGGGAGCTGTTTTTT,CASSPLGRGRDQAGELFF
NA,NA,TRBV15,TRBJ2-7,TGTGCCACCAGCAGAAACCCCGGTGACGAGCAGTACTTC,CATSRNPGDEQYF
few,NA,TRBV19,TRBJ1-1,TGTGCCAGTACAGGGTTCAACACTGAAGCTTTCTTT,CASTGFNTEAFF
once,TRBD1,TRBV5-1,TRBJ2-7,TGCGCCAGCAGCTTACGACCGGGACAGGGCTACGAGCAGTACTTC,CASSLRPGQGYEQYF
NA,NA,TRBV7-9,TRBJ1-1,TGTGCCAGCAAACCCAGGGTTTCTAGGATGAACACTGAAGCTTTCTTT,CASKPRVSRMNTEAFF
few,TRBD1,TRBV3-1/TRBV3-2,TRBJ1-1,TGTGCCAGCAGCCAAGTCGGGACAGGGAAGGTTTCCACTGAAGCTTTCTTT,CASSQVGTGKVSTEAFF
NA,NA,TRBV30,TRBJ1-1,TGTGCCTGGACAAGGGGCAGAAAAAACACTGAAGCTTTCTTT,CAWTRGRKNTEAFF
NA,NA,TRBV20-1,TRBJ2-7,TGCAGTGTTACCTACAGGTCCGAGCAGTACTTC,CSVTYRSEQYF
NA,NA,TRBV9,TRBJ1-3,TGTGCCAGCGGAGGGGAAACTGGAAACACCATATATTTT,CASGGETGNTIYF
NA,TRBD1,TRBV7-3,TRBJ2-1,TGTGCCAGCAGCAAGGACAGGGGGGCGGATGAGCAGTTCTTC,CASSKDRGADEQFF
few,NA,TRBV4-1,TRBJ1-1,TGCGCCAGCAGCCGTGTCAGGGTTATGTTGTCCACTGAAGCTTTCTTT,CASSRVRVMLSTEAFF
NA,NA,TRBV5-4,TRBJ1-4,TGTGCCAGCAGCTTGAACCGAGAGGAAAAACTGTTTTTT,CASSLNREEKLFF
once,TRBD2,TRBV27,TRBJ2-3,TGTGCCAGCAGCCCCCGACGGGGGGGCACAGATACGCAGTATTTT,CASSPRRGGTDTQYF
NA,TRBD1,TRBV5-1,TRBJ2-6,TGCGCCAGCGCCAGGGGAGGACAGGGCTCTGGGGCCAACGTCCTGACTTTC,CASARGGQGSGANVLTF
NA,NA,TRBV5-6,TRBJ1-2,TGTGCCAGCAGCTTGGGGACAGTAAACTATGGCTACACCTTC,CASSLGTVNYGYTF
NA,TRBD2,TRBV27,TRBJ2-1,TGTGCCAGCAGTTTAGGACTAGCGGGGGAGGATGAGCAGTTCTTC,CASSLGLAGEDEQFF
NA,NA,TRBV6-1,TRBJ1-1,TGTGCCAGCAGTGGGGCGCTAGGACAAATGAACACTGAAGCTTTCTTT,CASSGALGQMNTEAFF
NA,NA,TRBV7-9,TRBJ2-5,TGTGCCAGCAGCCCTGGGGCGGAGACCCAGTACTTC,CASSPGAETQYF
NA,TRBD1,TRBV10-3,TRBJ2-7,TGTGCCATCAAAGGGACAGGAAATTCCTACGAGCAGTACTTC,CAIKGTGNSYEQYF
once,TRBD2,TRBV10-3,TRBJ2-1,TGTGCCATCAGTGACTTAGCGGGGGGATCAAATGAGCAGTTCTTC,CAISDLAGGSNEQFF
NA,NA,TRBV27,TRBJ1-6,TGTGCCAGCAGTTTATCAGCAACAGGGTTGAATTCACCCCTCCACTTT,CASSLSATGLNSPLHF
NA,NA,TRBV5-1,TRBJ1-1,TGCGCCAGCAGCTACCAGGGTGACACTGAAGCTTTCTTT,CASSYQGDTEAFF
NA,NA,TRBV9,TRBJ1-6,TGTGCCAGCAGCGTAGTGGAGACAGGCCCATCACCCCTCCACTTT,CASSVVETGPSPLHF
few,TRBD1,TRBV5-1,TRBJ1-1,TGCGCCAGCAGCTCCGGACAGGGGGCGGGAATGTTGAACACTGAAGCTTTCTTT,CASSSGQGAGMLNTEAFF
NA,NA,TRBV7-8,TRBJ2-7,TGTGCCAGCAGCCCAGGAGGCTACCCCTACGAGCAGTACTTC,CASSPGGYPYEQYF
once,TRBD1,TRBV6-2/TRBV6-3,TRBJ2-5,TGTGCCAGCAGCAGACAGGGGCTGATACAAGAGACCCAGTACTTC,CASSRQGLIQETQYF
NA,NA,TRBV12-3/TRBV12-4,TRBJ2-3,TGTGCCAGCAGGGTTAGAACAGATACGCAGTATTTT,CASRVRTDTQYF
once,TRBD1,TRBV2,TRBJ1-4,TGTGCCAGCAACGGACAGGGACGGGAAAAACTGTTTTTT,CASNGQGREKLFF